These 24 T cell receptor beta chains originate from one sample sequenced in a study of cytomegalovirus exposure and HLA in healthy donors. PCR amplification relied on 60 Vbeta primers (plus 13 Jbeta primers). Measured with immunoSEQ multiplex PCR; TCRdb has only the in-frame clones, and not every one. The repertoire holds more than 150,000 clones, with about three quarters as singletons. Sequences were obtained from PBMCs. The receptors here all came from a woman aged 45-59 years in good health and CMV-seropositive.

The chain recombines TRBV19 with TRBJ2-5; possibly TRBD1 for D (6 bases). CDR3 size: 15 residues. Germline CDR1 LNHDA, CDR2 SQIVND (reference sequence). The V end was cut by 2 bases, the J end by 3 bases, with 13 bases between. DNA for the CDR3: TGTGCCAGTAGTATATCCGGGACACAGAAAGAGACCCAGTACTTC. It specifies CASSISGTQKETQYF.

The rearrangement joins TRBV9 to TRBJ1-2; 7 bases are a match to TRBD1. Trimming removed 2 bases from V and 2 bases from J; junction bases left unmatched: 0. The germline V gene encodes CDR1 SGDLS and CDR2 YYNGEE. The CDR3 covers 13 residues. The DNA for the CDR3 is TGTGCCAGCAGCGTGGACAGGAACTATGGCTACACCTTC. It is translated as CASSVDRNYGYTF.

The V call is TRBV7-8, the J call TRBJ2-1; the match to TRBD2 covers 14 bases. Germline assignment: CDR1 SGHVS and CDR2 FQNEAQ. With V trimmed by 1 base and J by 4 bases, 9 bases remained unmatched. There are 19 residues in the CDR3. CDR3 residues: CASSLDGAGLAGGYNEQFF. The CDR3 DNA reads TGTGCCAGCAGCTTAGATGGAGCCGGACTAGCGGGAGGATACAATGAGCAGTTCTTC.

This chain links TRBV7-2 with TRBJ2-3; TRBD2 aligns across 9 bases. From germline, CDR1 is SGHTA and CDR2 FQGNSA. The CDR3 consists of 15 residues. V lost 7 bases to trimming and J lost 3 bases; unmatched junction nucleotides: 8. CDR3 in DNA: TGTGCCAGCACCCCTCTAGCGGGGATTACAGATACGCAGTATTTT. Its protein is CASTPLAGITDTQYF.

As to this clone: One junction end disagrees with the germline gene, perhaps due to a read error. The chain carries TRBV7-2 and TRBJ1-4, with TRBD1 identical over 7 bases. Germline values: CDR1 SGHTA, CDR2 FQGNSA. The CDR3 consists of 16 residues. The CDR3 nucleotides are TGTGCCAGCAGCGTAGCCCGGACAGGTTATAATGAAAAACTGTTTTTT. Amino acid sequence: CASSVARTGYNEKLFF.

This clone was seen only a few times. The chain has TRBV2 and TRBJ2-3; 7 bases fit TRBD1. J was trimmed by 1 base and V by 4 bases; bases with no gene match: 5. Germline V gene data show CDR1 as SNHLY and CDR2 as FYNNEI. The CDR3 consists of 15 residues. CDR3 sequence: CASSGGGVGTDTQYF. CDR3 nucleotides: TGTGCCAGCAGTGGAGGGGGCGTCGGCACAGATACGCAGTATTTT.

The sample holds a few counts of this clone. V and J are TRBV30 and TRBJ1-3, with unresolved D. Trimming shortened V by 2 bases and J by 0 bases, and 14 bases separated the two germline ends. Looked up from germline, CDR1 is GTSNPN and CDR2 is SVGIG (reference sequence). The CDR3 extends over 16 amino acids. This CDR3 reads CAWSTGNPLSGNTIYF. Here the CDR3 DNA reads TGTGCCTGGAGTACCGGGAACCCACTCTCTGGAAACACCATATATTTT.

Written as DNA, the CDR3 is TGTGCCAGCAGTAGACTAGTATCAACTAATGAGCAGTTCTTC. This gives the protein CASSRLVSTNEQFF. The chain employs TRBV2 and TRBJ2-1, with D possibly TRBD2 on 6 matching bases. The CDR3 is 14 residues long. V dropped 5 bases and J dropped 7 bases, with 15 bases sitting between them. Germline values: CDR1 SNHLY, CDR2 FYNNEI.

The genes are TRBV7-9 and TRBJ2-2, with 9 bases that match TRBD1. CDR1 and CDR2 (germline): SEHNR, FQNEAQ (reference sequence). This CDR3 has 17 amino acids. Germline trimming cut 1 base from V and 4 bases from J; bases unmatched to any gene: 7. CDR3 residues: CASSLGLETGGTGELFF. The CDR3, as DNA: TGTGCCAGCAGCTTAGGGCTCGAGACAGGGGGCACCGGGGAGCTGTTTTTT.

The rearrangement uses TRBV5-4 and TRBJ1-2; TRBD1 matches 9 bases. V dropped 4 bases and J dropped 8; count of bases not matched to a gene: 9. This CDR3 is 14 amino acids long. Germline V gene lookup returns CDR1 SGHNT and CDR2 YYREEE (reference sequence). The CDR3 sequence: CASSPFGTGLGYTF. The DNA for the CDR3 is TGTGCCAGCAGCCCTTTCGGGACAGGGCTGGGCTACACCTTC.

The CDR3 coding sequence is TGCGCCAGCAGCTTGGTGGGAGGGAACTATGGCTACACCTTC. Translation gives CASSLVGGNYGYTF. The V and J genes are TRBV5-1 and TRBJ1-2; D is unresolved. Trimming took off 0 bases at V and 2 bases at J, with 8 bases between the two ends. Germline V gene sequence: CDR1 SGHRS, CDR2 YFSETQ. The CDR3 has 14 amino acids.

The J gene is TRBJ2-1, the V gene TRBV19; 9 bases are a match to TRBD2. CDR3 length: 15 amino acids. Trimming at V came to 4 bases and at J to 4 bases, leaving 5 bases not matched to a gene. CDR1 is LNHDA and CDR2 is SQIVND in the germline V gene (reference sequence). CDR3 in amino acids: CASSTSGGSYNEQFF. DNA of the CDR3: TGTGCCAGTAGTACAAGCGGGGGGTCTTACAATGAGCAGTTCTTC.

This clone has only a few counts. The chain couples TRBV7-2 to TRBJ2-1, with TRBD1 as a possible D gene (6 bases). Germline V gene sequence: CDR1 SGHTA, CDR2 FQGNSA. There are 17 residues in the CDR3. Deletions cut 2 bases from V and 0 bases from J, with 14 bases between. The CDR3 spells CASSLSLGASSYNEQFF. CDR3 nucleotides: TGTGCCAGCAGCTTATCGCTGGGGGCCAGCTCCTACAATGAGCAGTTCTTC.

The gene calls are TRBV5-1 and TRBJ2-5; tentative D call: TRBD2 (6 bases). V was clipped by 3 bases and J by 5 bases, with 20 bases between them. CDR1 and CDR2 from the germline V gene are SGHRS and YFSETQ. The CDR3 totals 16 residues. CDR3 nucleotides: TGCGCCAGCAGCTACCACGGGTGGGAGGCCCGGGAGACCCAGTACTTC. Encoded protein: CASSYHGWEARETQYF. The variable domain in full, with the rest retrieved from reference TRBV5-1 and TRBJ2-5, is KAGVTQTPRYLIKTRGQQVTLSCSPISGHRSVSWYQQTPGQGLQFLFEYFSETQRNKGNFPGRFSGRQFSNSRSEMNVSTLELGDSALYLCASSYHGWEARETQYFGPGTRLLVL.

The V call is TRBV29-1, the J call TRBJ2-2; the match to TRBD1 covers 7 bases. Trimming at V came to 2 bases and at J to 6 bases, leaving 3 bases not matched to a gene. CDR1 and CDR2 (germline): SQVTM, ANQGSEA. This CDR3 has 13 amino acids. CDR3 sequence: CSVERDSSGELFF. In DNA, the CDR3 is TGCAGCGTTGAACGGGACAGTTCCGGGGAGCTGTTTTTT.

The V and J genes are TRBV10-3 and TRBJ2-7, with D hard to call. V was pared by 1 base and J by 0 bases, with 7 bases between. In germline, CDR1 is ENHRY, CDR2 SYGVKD. CDR3 length: 14 residues. The CDR3 DNA is TGTGCCATCAGTGAGTTCCTGAGCTCCTACGAGCAGTACTTC. Translated: CAISEFLSSYEQYF.

The rearrangement joins TRBV7-2 to TRBJ2-7, with D maybe TRBD2 (5 bases). Trimming stripped 5 bases from V and 4 bases from J, with 12 bases between. CDR1 SGHTA and CDR2 FQGNSA come from the germline V gene. The CDR3 spans 13 residues. This CDR3 reads CASSPAGLYEQYF. CDR3 in DNA: TGTGCCAGCAGCCCCGCGGGCCTATACGAGCAGTACTTC.

This clone is a singleton in its sample. This rearrangement joins TRBV2 to TRBJ1-1, with a possible D match to TRBD1 (6 bases). The CDR3 covers 14 residues. The V gene's germline CDR1 is SNHLY and CDR2 FYNNEI. V was shortened by 2 bases and J by 0 bases, with 7 bases between the two germline ends. CDR3 nucleotides: TGTGCCAGCAGTGAATGGACAGTGAACACTGAAGCTTTCTTT. This translates into CASSEWTVNTEAFF.

The V call is TRBV28, the J call TRBJ1-5; D remains unclear. This CDR3 is 13 amino acids long. Germline loops: CDR1 MDHEN, CDR2 SYDVKM. V shed 5 bases and J shed 4 bases, with 9 bases lying between them. CDR3 sequence: CASSHAGNQPQHF. For the CDR3, the DNA is TGTGCCAGCAGTCATGCGGGAAATCAGCCCCAGCATTTT.

The genes are TRBV4-1 and TRBJ2-2; D is perhaps TRBD1 (5 bases). CDR1 is MGHRA and CDR2 is YSYEKL in the germline V gene. V lost 2 bases and J lost 5, with 18 bases in between. The CDR3 totals 17 residues. In DNA, the CDR3 is TGCGCCAGCAGCCAATCCACCCTAGGGGCGCTTACCGGGGAGCTGTTTTTT. It yields the protein CASSQSTLGALTGELFF.

Turning to this clone: A junction boundary mismatches the germline segment, possibly from a read error. This chain uses TRBV7-3 with TRBJ2-6; perhaps TRBD1 as D (5 bases). This CDR3 spans 13 amino acids. The V gene's germline CDR1 is SGHTA and CDR2 FQGTGA. CDR3 bases: TGTGCCAGCAGCATCCAGGGTGTCAACGGCCTGACTTTC. As protein: CASSIQGVNGLTF.

The chain combines TRBV5-4 with TRBJ1-1; weak D call: TRBD1 (5 bases). V gave up 0 bases and J gave up 0 bases, with 12 bases separating them. This CDR3 region has 16 residues. Per the germline V gene, CDR1 is SGHNT and CDR2 is YYREEE (reference sequence). CDR3 residues: CASSLVGMTVNTEAFF. In DNA, the CDR3 is TGTGCCAGCAGCTTGGTTGGGATGACAGTGAACACTGAAGCTTTCTTT.

This clone was counted only a few times. V is TRBV6-6 and J is TRBJ2-7; D is undetermined. The CDR3 is 13 residues long. V shed 5 bases and J shed 0 bases, with 8 bases lying between them. The germline CDR1 and CDR2 sequences are MNHNY and SVGAGI (reference sequence). CDR3: CASSPQVSYEQYF. The CDR3 DNA is TGTGCCAGCAGTCCCCAGGTCTCCTACGAGCAGTACTTC.

The V and J genes are TRBV4-3 and TRBJ2-6; tentative D call: TRBD2 (5 bases). Trimming took off 3 bases at V and 0 bases at J, with 12 bases between the two ends. The germline gives CDR1 LGHNA, CDR2 YSLEER. This CDR3 spans 17 amino acids. Written as DNA, the CDR3 is TGCGCCAGCAGCCAGGAGGATGACCCCTCTGGGGCCAACGTCCTGACTTTC. Translating gives CASSQEDDPSGANVLTF.